This record concerns one T cell receptor beta chain sequence. The data are from a study of PD-L1 blockade in urothelial cancer. Whole-study context: It was at some point between 2013 and 2014 that patients started atezolizumab at 1,200 mg intravenously every 3 weeks. It was at 3 weeks (second dose) and 6 weeks after treatment start that blood was analyzed. Blood gave a median 141,255 T cells.

Synthetic templates analogous to TCR were spiked into all PCRs individually. Profiled with immunoSEQ multiplex PCR; TCRdb holds only in-frame clones, not every one. The data contain about 57,000 clones, roughly 84% of them singletons. The CDR3 consists of 16 residues. V lost 3 bases, J lost 4 bases, and 18 bases lay in between. Germline V gives CDR1 SEHNR, CDR2 FQNEAQ (reference sequence). The chain has TRBV7-9 and TRBJ1-1; D is unresolved. The input for sequencing was PBMCs, taken around atezolizumab (anti-PD-L1) treatment. This sequence was found in a man aged 50 or older with urothelial cancer. The CDR3 loop reads CASSFKGFTAGTEAFF. DNA for the CDR3: TGTGCCAGCAGCTTTAAAGGGTTCACAGCGGGCACTGAAGCTTTCTTT.